The T cell receptor beta chain described here comes from a study of control samples from healthy donors and cancer patients. The CDR3 spans 15 residues. The V gene's germline CDR1 is SGHRS and CDR2 YFSETQ. V was cut by 0 bases and J by 4 bases, with 10 bases left in between. Here immunoSEQ multiplex PCR was the method, and the copy in TCRdb shows in-frame clones only, minus some. This table holds approximately 150,000 clones, approximately 88% found once. The sample was blood. The sequence came from a man aged 30 to 45 in good health. The chain couples TRBV5-1 to TRBJ2-2; D uncertain. CDR3 DNA sequence: TGCGCCAGCAGCTTGGATGGCGGCCGCACCGGGGAGCTGTTTTTT. It encodes CASSLDGGRTGELFF.